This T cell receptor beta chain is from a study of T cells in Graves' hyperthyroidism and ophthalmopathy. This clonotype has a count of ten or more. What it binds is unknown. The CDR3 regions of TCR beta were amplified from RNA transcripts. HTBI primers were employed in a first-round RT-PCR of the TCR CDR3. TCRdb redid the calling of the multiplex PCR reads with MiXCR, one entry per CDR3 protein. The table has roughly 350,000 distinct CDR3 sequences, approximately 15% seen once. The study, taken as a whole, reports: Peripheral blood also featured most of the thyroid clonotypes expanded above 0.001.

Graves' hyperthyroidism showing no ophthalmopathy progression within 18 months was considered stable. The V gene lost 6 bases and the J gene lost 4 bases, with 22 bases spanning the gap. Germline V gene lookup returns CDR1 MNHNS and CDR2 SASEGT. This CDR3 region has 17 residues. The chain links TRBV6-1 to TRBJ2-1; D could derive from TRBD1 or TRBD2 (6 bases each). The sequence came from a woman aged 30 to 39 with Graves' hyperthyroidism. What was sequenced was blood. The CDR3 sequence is CASSSFPTTGAYNEQFF. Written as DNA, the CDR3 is TGTGCCAGCAGCTCCTTCCCCACGACGGGGGCTTACAATGAGCAGTTCTTC.